This T cell receptor beta chain is from a study of cytotoxic CD8 clonotypes in ibrutinib-treated CLL. General study results and limits: Samples were collected at differing times from sustained-remission and progressing patients.

The protocol was immunoSEQ multiplex PCR, while the TCRdb copy is restricted to in-frame clones and leaves out a portion. Among roughly 110,000 clones, 45% to 65% were seen once, and the ten largest hold around a third. Per germline, CDR1 SGHAT and CDR2 FQDESV (reference sequence). V was clipped by 1 base and J by 4 bases, with 4 bases between them. There are 12 residues in the CDR3. This clone was detected a few times. Its antigen is unidentified. The sequences come from PBMCs, collected after 24 months of ibrutinib treatment. The chain recombines TRBV11-1 with TRBJ1-2; D is uncertain. The sequence derives from a human donor with chronic lymphocytic leukemia. CDR3 region: CASSLGFYGYTF. In nucleotides, the CDR3 is TGTGCCAGCAGCTTAGGTTTCTATGGCTACACCTTC.